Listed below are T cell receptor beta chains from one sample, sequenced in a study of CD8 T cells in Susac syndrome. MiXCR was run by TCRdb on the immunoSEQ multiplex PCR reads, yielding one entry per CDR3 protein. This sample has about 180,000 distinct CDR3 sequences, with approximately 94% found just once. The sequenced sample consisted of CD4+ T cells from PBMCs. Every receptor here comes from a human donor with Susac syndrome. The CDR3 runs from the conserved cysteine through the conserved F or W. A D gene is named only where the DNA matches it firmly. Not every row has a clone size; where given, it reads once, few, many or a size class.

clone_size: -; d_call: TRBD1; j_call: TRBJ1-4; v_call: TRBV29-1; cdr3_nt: TGCAGCGTTGAGTTTGGACAGGCGCCCGAAAAACTGTTTTTT; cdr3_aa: CSVEFGQAPEKLFF
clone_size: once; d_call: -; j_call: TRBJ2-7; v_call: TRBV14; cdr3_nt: TGTGCCAGCAGCCAAGAGGCAGGTCCCTACGAGCAGTACTTC; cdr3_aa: CASSQEAGPYEQYF
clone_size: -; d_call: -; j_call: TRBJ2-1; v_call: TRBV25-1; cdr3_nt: TGTGCCAGCAGTGATGTATCCGGGACTGAGCAGTTCTTC; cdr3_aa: CASSDVSGTEQFF
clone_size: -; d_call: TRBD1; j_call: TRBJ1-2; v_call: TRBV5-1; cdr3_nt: TGCGCCAGCAGGCAAAGACCGGACAGGAGTGATGGCTACACCTTC; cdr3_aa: CASRQRPDRSDGYTF
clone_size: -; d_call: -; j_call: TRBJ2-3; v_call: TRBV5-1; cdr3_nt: TGCGCCAGCAGCTTCGTCTTAACTAGCACAGATACGCAGTATTTT; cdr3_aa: CASSFVLTSTDTQYF
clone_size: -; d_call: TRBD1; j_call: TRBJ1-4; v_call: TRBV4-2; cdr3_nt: TGTGCCAGCAGCCGGAGACAGGGGGAGGATGAAAAACTGTTTTTT; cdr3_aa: CASSRRQGEDEKLFF
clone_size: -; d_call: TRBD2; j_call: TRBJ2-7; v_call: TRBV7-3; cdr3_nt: TGTGCCAGCAGCTTGAGCGGGGGGACCGTGAGGGAGCAGTACTTC; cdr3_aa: CASSLSGGTVREQYF
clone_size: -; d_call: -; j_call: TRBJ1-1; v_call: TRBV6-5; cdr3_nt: TGTGCCAGCAGTTACGGCCTCTCAAACACTGAAGCTTTCTTT; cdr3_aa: CASSYGLSNTEAFF
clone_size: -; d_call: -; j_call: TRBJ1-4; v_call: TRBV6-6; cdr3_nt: TGTGCCAGCAGCCACGGACCTAATGAAAAACTGTTTTTT; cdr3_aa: CASSHGPNEKLFF
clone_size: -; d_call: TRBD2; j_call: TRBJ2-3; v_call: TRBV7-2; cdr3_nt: TGTGCCAGCGGGCCGGGGGGGTCCTCAGATACGCAGTATTTT; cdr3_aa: CASGPGGSSDTQYF
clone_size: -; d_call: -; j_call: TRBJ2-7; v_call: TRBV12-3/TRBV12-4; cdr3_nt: TGTGCCAGCAGTTTCGTCGGCGGGACAACCTACGAGCAGTACTTC; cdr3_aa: CASSFVGGTTYEQYF
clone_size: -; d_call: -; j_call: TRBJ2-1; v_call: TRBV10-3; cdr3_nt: TGTGCCATCAGTGAGTCCGTCCAGGGTGTTGAGCAGTTCTTC; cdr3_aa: CAISESVQGVEQFF
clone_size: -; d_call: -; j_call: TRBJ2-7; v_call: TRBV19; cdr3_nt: TGTGCCAGTCAAAACAGGGCTTCCTACGAGCAGTACTTC; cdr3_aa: CASQNRASYEQYF
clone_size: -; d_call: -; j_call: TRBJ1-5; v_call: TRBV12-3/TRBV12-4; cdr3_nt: TGTGCCAGCAGTTTAACAGACCATCAGCCCCAGCATTTT; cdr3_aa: CASSLTDHQPQHF
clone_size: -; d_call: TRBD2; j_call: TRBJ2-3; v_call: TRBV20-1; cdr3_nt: TGCAGTGCTAGGCCCGGACTAGCGGGGGCCAAATTCACAGATACGCAGTATTTT; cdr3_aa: CSARPGLAGAKFTDTQYF
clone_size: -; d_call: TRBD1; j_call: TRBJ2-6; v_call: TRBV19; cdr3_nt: TGTGCCAGTAATCAGGGGGCTCAATCTGGGGCCAACGTCCTGACTTTC; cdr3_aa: CASNQGAQSGANVLTF
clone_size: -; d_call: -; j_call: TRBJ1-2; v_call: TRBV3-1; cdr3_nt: TGTGCCAGCAGAGGAACAGGGCTAGCTTATGGCTACACCTTC; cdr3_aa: CASRGTGLAYGYTF
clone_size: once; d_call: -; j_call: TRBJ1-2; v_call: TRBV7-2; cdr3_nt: TGTGCCAGCAGTTCCGACACGGGTGGTAACTATGGCTACACCTTC; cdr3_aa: CASSSDTGGNYGYTF
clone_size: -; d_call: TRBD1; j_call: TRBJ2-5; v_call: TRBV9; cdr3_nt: TGTGCCAGCAGCGTAAGCGTGACAGGGGGCTTAGAGACCCAGTACTTC; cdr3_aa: CASSVSVTGGLETQYF
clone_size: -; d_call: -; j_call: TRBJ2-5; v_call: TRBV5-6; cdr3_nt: TGTGCCAGCAGCTCTCCTCCCCCAGAGACCCAGTACTTC; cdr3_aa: CASSSPPPETQYF
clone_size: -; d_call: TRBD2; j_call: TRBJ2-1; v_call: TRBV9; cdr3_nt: TGTGCCAGCAGCCCTCGGCTAGCGGGGTCCAATGAGCAGTTCTTC; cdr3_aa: CASSPRLAGSNEQFF
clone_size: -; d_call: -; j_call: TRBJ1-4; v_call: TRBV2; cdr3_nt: TGTGCCACCCAGTATAGTAATGAAAAACTGTTTTTT; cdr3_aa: CATQYSNEKLFF
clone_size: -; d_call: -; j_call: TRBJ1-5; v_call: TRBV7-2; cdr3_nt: TGTGCCAGCAGCCCGCGGGACCAGCCCCAGCATTTT; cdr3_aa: CASSPRDQPQHF
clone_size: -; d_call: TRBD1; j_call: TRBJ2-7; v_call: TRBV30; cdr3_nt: TGTGCCTGGACCCCAGGGACAGGGGCCTCTTACGAGCAGTACTTC; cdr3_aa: CAWTPGTGASYEQYF
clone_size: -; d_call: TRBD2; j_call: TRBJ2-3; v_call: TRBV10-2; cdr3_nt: TGCGCCAGCGGGAGGGCTAGCGGCACAGATACGCAGTATTTT; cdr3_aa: CASGRASGTDTQYF
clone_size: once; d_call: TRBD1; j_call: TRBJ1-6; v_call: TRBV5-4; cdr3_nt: TGTGCCAGCAGCTTGTCCAGGACAGGGGACTCACCCCTCCACTTT; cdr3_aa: CASSLSRTGDSPLHF
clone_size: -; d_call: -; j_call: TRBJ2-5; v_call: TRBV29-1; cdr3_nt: TGCAGCGTTAGAGGGACTCTCCAAGAGACCCAGTACTTC; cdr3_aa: CSVRGTLQETQYF
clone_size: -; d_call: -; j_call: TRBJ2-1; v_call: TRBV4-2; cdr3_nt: TGTGCCAGCCGAGGGGTTTACAATGAGCAGTTCTTC; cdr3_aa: CASRGVYNEQFF
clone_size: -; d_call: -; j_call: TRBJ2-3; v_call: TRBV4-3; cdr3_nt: TGCGCCAGCAGCCTCGTGACCGGCACAGATACGCAGTATTTT; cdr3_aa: CASSLVTGTDTQYF
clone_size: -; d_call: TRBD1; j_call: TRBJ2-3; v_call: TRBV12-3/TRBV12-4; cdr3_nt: TGTGCCAGCAGTCCCGCGGACAGGGAAGATACGCAGTATTTT; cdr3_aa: CASSPADREDTQYF
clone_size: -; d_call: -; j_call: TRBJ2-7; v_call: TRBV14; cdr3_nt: TGTGCCAGCAGCAAAGGGGGGGGTGTCACCTACGAGCAGTACTTC; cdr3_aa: CASSKGGGVTYEQYF
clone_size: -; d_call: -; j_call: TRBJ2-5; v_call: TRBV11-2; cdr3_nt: TGTGCCAGCAGCCCCTCTTCCCAAGAGACCCAGTACTTC; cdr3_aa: CASSPSSQETQYF
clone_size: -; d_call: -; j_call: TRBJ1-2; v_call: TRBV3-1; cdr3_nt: TGTGCCAGCAGCCAAGCCACTTACTGTGGCTACACCTTC; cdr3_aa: CASSQATYCGYTF